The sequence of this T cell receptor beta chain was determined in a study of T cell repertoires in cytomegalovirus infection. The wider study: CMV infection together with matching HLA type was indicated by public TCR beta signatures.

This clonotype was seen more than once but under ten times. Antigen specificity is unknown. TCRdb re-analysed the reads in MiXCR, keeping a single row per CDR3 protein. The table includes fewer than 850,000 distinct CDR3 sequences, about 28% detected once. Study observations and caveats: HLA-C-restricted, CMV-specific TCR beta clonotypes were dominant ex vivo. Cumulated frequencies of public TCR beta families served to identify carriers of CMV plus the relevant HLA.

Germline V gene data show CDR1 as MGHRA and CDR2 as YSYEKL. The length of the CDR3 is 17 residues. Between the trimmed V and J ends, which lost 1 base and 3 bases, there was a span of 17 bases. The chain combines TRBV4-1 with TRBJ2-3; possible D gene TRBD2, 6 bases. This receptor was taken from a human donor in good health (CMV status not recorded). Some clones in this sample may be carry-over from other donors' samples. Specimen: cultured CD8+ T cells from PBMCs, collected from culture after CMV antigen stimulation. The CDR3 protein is CASSQGVRGGETDTQYF. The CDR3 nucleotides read TGCGCCAGCAGCCAAGGTGTTCGGGGCGGGGAGACAGATACGCAGTATTTT.